The 23 T cell receptor beta chains in this list originate from one sample, sequenced in a study of OX40 agonist ivuxolimab in advanced cancers. Assay: immunoSEQ multiplex PCR; the TCRdb copy retains only in-frame clones and omits some. The profile shows tens of thousands of clones, around 89% of them singletons. The sequencing used CD4+ or CD8+ T cells sorted from blood, collected in a trial of the OX40 agonist ivuxolimab. Source of these receptors: an adult with an advanced solid tumor such as melanoma, head and neck, liver or kidney cancer.

This chain links TRBV9 with TRBJ1-2; maybe TRBD1 (6 bases). Trimming left V 4 bases short and J 8 bases short, with 24 bases between. Germline CDR1 is SGDLS and CDR2 is YYNGEE. CDR3 length equals 16 residues. CDR3 region: CASSSHTTGLVRGYTF. DNA of the CDR3: TGTGCCAGCAGCTCGCACACAACAGGGTTAGTGAGGGGCTACACCTTC.

J is TRBJ2-1 and V is TRBV30; TRBD2 matches 12 bases. V trimming: 1 base; J trimming: 8 bases; junction bases outside the gene matches: 6. CDR3 length: 15 residues. Germline loops: CDR1 GTSNPN, CDR2 SVGIG (reference sequence). The CDR3 reads CAWSGLAGGPYEQFF. The CDR3 DNA sequence: TGTGCCTGGAGTGGCCTAGCGGGAGGGCCGTATGAGCAGTTCTTC.

This clone has more than one count but fewer than ten. The chain employs TRBV5-4 and TRBJ1-1, with 8 nucleotides matching TRBD1. CDR3 length equals 16 residues. V was pared by 3 bases and J by 4 bases, with 11 bases of the junction left unmatched. Germline V lookup: CDR1 SGHNT, CDR2 YYREEE (reference sequence). CDR3 protein: CASSSFRTGPSTEAFF. The CDR3 DNA reads TGTGCCAGCAGCTCCTTCAGGACAGGGCCGTCCACTGAAGCTTTCTTT.

The CDR3 loop reads CASGYDRGPYGYTF. The CDR3, as DNA: TGCGCCAGCGGATATGACAGGGGCCCCTATGGCTACACCTTC. The chain employs TRBV23-1 and TRBJ1-2, with 8 positions matching TRBD1. TRBV23-1 is given ORF status, its function remaining uncertain. The CDR3 covers 14 residues. The ends lost 8 bases at V and 4 bases at J; junction bases unmatched: 9.

This clone came up once. The genes are TRBV6-5 and TRBJ1-2; 11 nucleotides agree with TRBD1. J lost 5 bases, V lost 4 bases, and 9 bases had no gene match. Germline assignment: CDR1 MNHEY and CDR2 SVGAGI. There are 16 residues in the CDR3. As DNA, the CDR3 is TGTGCCAGCAGTTTCTCCGGGACAGGGGGATGGTATGGCTACACCTTC. This sequence encodes CASSFSGTGGWYGYTF.

The CDR3 loop reads CASSELAGGTGELFF. In DNA, the CDR3 is TGTGCCAGCAGTGAACTAGCGGGAGGCACCGGGGAGCTGTTTTTT. The chain links TRBV2 to TRBJ2-2, with 11 nucleotides matching TRBD2. The junction had 0 bases not matched to a gene; V was cut back by 2 bases and J by 4 bases. The germline V gene encodes CDR1 SNHLY and CDR2 FYNNEI. The CDR3 is 15 amino acids.

V usage is TRBV9 and J usage is TRBJ2-7; TRBD1 matches at 8 bases. Germline V gives CDR1 SGDLS, CDR2 YYNGEE. J gave up 2 bases and V 4 bases, and 5 bases lay outside the gene matches. The CDR3 loop spans 14 amino acids. CDR3 residues: CASSPRTGPYEQYF. In nucleotides, the CDR3 is TGTGCCAGCAGCCCCCGGACAGGGCCCTACGAGCAGTACTTC.

Only a few counts were recorded for this clone. V is TRBV2 and J is TRBJ1-5, with a weak D call TRBD1 (6 bases). Germline V lookup: CDR1 SNHLY, CDR2 FYNNEI. Trimming cost V 6 bases and J 9 bases, with 15 bases left between them. CDR3 size: 13 residues. The CDR3, as DNA: TGTGCCAGCAGCCTCGACAGGAACGGGCCCCAGCATTTT. Encoded protein: CASSLDRNGPQHF. The whole variable domain, filled in from reference TRBV2 and TRBJ1-5, reads EPEVTQTPSHQVTQMGQEVILRCVPISNHLYFYWYRQILGQKVEFLVSFYNNEISEKSEIFDDQFSVERPDGSNFTLKIRSTKLEDSAMYFCASSLDRNGPQHFGDGTRLSIL.

The chain couples TRBV5-1 to TRBJ2-6; possible D gene TRBD1, 6 bases. The CDR3 is 17 residues long. Deletions cut 4 bases from V and 3 bases from J, with 17 bases between. Germline lookup yields CDR1 SGHRS and CDR2 YFSETQ. The CDR3 protein is CASSPRGTLDGANVLTF. DNA of the CDR3: TGCGCCAGCAGCCCCAGGGGTACGCTGGATGGGGCCAACGTCCTGACTTTC. Filled out from reference TRBV5-1 and TRBJ2-6, the complete variable domain reads KAGVTQTPRYLIKTRGQQVTLSCSPISGHRSVSWYQQTPGQGLQFLFEYFSETQRNKGNFPGRFSGRQFSNSRSEMNVSTLELGDSALYLCASSPRGTLDGANVLTFGAGSRLTVL.

The chain combines TRBV5-1 with TRBJ1-1; the match to TRBD1 covers 7 bases. V trimming: 0 bases; J trimming: 0 bases; junction bases outside the gene matches: 2. In germline, CDR1 is SGHRS, CDR2 YFSETQ. The CDR3 is 15 amino acids. CDR3: CASSLGGTVNTEAFF. CDR3 bases: TGCGCCAGCAGCTTGGGGGGGACAGTGAACACTGAAGCTTTCTTT.

This chain connects TRBV30 to TRBJ1-2, with 9 bases matching TRBD1. Per germline, CDR1 GTSNPN and CDR2 SVGIG (reference sequence). CDR3 size: 12 residues. With 4 bases clipped from V and 11 bases from J, the junction kept 8 bases outside the gene matches. The CDR3 DNA sequence: TGTGCCTGGAAAGGGACAGGGCAAACTTACACCTTC. Translation: CAWKGTGQTYTF.

This clone was detected only a few times. The chain couples TRBV30 to TRBJ2-3; D remains ambiguous. CDR3 size: 13 residues. Per germline, CDR1 GTSNPN and CDR2 SVGIG (reference sequence). V was cut by 0 bases and J by 5 bases, with 9 bases left in between. CDR3 bases: TGTGCCTGGAGTGTAAACCCCGGAGATACGCAGTATTTT. It yields the protein CAWSVNPGDTQYF.

This chain uses TRBV6-1 with TRBJ2-1, with 13 nucleotides matching TRBD2. The length of the CDR3 is 14 residues. V lost 6 bases and J lost 8; bases outside the gene matches: 4. CDR1 MNHNS and CDR2 SASEGT come from the germline V gene. In DNA, the CDR3 is TGTGCCAGCAGGGGGACTAGCGGGATGCATGAGCAGTTCTTC. Its translation is CASRGTSGMHEQFF.

The chain employs TRBV9 and TRBJ2-1; D unclear. The V and J ends lost 0 bases and 6 bases respectively, with 10 bases between them. In germline, CDR1 is SGDLS, CDR2 YYNGEE. CDR3 size: 14 residues. The CDR3, as DNA: TGTGCCAGCAGCGTAGAGGATACTTTCAATGAGCAGTTCTTC. Translation gives CASSVEDTFNEQFF.

The chain uses TRBV5-1 and TRBJ2-5; D not resolved. Germline CDR1 is SGHRS and CDR2 is YFSETQ. The germline V and J ends were trimmed by 2 bases and 0 bases, with 14 bases remaining between them. This CDR3 has 16 residues. CDR3 protein: CASSLSTPPYQETQYF. The DNA of the CDR3 is TGCGCCAGCAGCTTATCTACCCCCCCGTACCAAGAGACCCAGTACTTC.

V and J are TRBV6-6 and TRBJ2-7; a possible D gene is TRBD1 (5 bases). V lost 5 bases to trimming and J lost 4 bases, with 9 bases between them. CDR3 length: 12 residues. CDR1 is MNHNY, CDR2 SVGAGI, per germline (reference sequence). The CDR3 nucleotides are TGTGCCAGCAGTGCCGCAGGGTACGAGCAGTACTTC. Translating it yields CASSAAGYEQYF.

The chain combines TRBV7-2 with TRBJ1-2; 7 nucleotides agree with TRBD1. V lost 3 bases to trimming and J lost 1 base; unmatched junction nucleotides: 8. Germline loops: CDR1 SGHTA, CDR2 FQGNSA. This CDR3 comprises 16 residues. The CDR3 sequence is CASSLRQGGDNYGYTF. The CDR3 DNA reads TGTGCCAGCAGCTTGCGACAGGGCGGGGATAACTATGGCTACACCTTC.

V is TRBV19 and J is TRBJ1-5; 8 bases align to TRBD1. The V gene end was trimmed by 3 bases and the J gene end by 8 bases; junction bases not matched to a gene: 6. The CDR3 runs to 14 residues. Germline CDR1 is LNHDA and CDR2 is SQIVND (reference sequence). The chain's CDR3 is CASSIGTGPKPQHF. For the CDR3, the DNA is TGTGCCAGTAGTATTGGGACAGGCCCAAAGCCCCAGCATTTT.

This rearrangement joins TRBV5-4 to TRBJ1-1; tentative D call: TRBD1 (5 bases). The CDR3 contains 17 residues. Per germline, CDR1 SGHNT and CDR2 YYREEE (reference sequence). V gave up 1 base and J gave up 5 bases, with 21 bases separating them. The DNA of the CDR3 is TGTGCCAGCAGCTTGCCGGGGGGGTCCCTGGTAGGGACTGAAGCTTTCTTT. Translation gives CASSLPGGSLVGTEAFF.

The rearrangement joins TRBV11-2 to TRBJ2-6; D not certain. Germline V gene data show CDR1 as SGHAT and CDR2 as FQNNGV. Trimming took off 1 base at V and 3 bases at J, with 10 bases between the two ends. The CDR3 runs 16 residues. CDR3 residues: CASSLGRIDGANVLTF. The DNA of the CDR3 is TGTGCCAGCAGCTTAGGGAGAATTGATGGGGCCAACGTCCTGACTTTC.

V gene TRBV2 combines with J gene TRBJ1-1; 9 bases align to TRBD1. The junction had 7 bases not matched to a gene; V was cut back by 6 bases and J by 5 bases. This CDR3 has 14 residues. Germline CDR1 reads SNHLY; CDR2 reads FYNNEI. The DNA for the CDR3 is TGTGCCAGCAGCCCCGGGACAGGGATGACTGAAGCTTTCTTT. This codes for CASSPGTGMTEAFF.

The J gene is TRBJ2-3, the V gene TRBV4-2; 10 bases line up with TRBD1. V dropped 4 bases and J dropped 1; count of bases not matched to a gene: 11. Germline V gene data show CDR1 as LGHNA and CDR2 as YNFKEQ. The CDR3 runs to 18 residues. The CDR3 spells CASSRTNYGTGGTDTQYF. The DNA for the CDR3 is TGTGCCAGCAGCCGGACGAATTATGGGACAGGGGGCACAGATACGCAGTATTTT.

The chain recombines TRBV10-3 with TRBJ2-1; 9 bases line up with TRBD1. The V and J ends lost 9 bases and 8 bases, in that order; junction bases with no gene match: 5. The CDR3 covers 12 residues. The germline V gene has CDR1 ENHRY and CDR2 SYGVKD. The CDR3 region is CAIRQGGDEQFF. The CDR3 region has the DNA TGTGCCATTCGACAGGGGGGCGATGAGCAGTTCTTC.